These 23 T cell receptor beta chains were all obtained from the same sample, sequenced in a study of early T cells in non-severe SARS-CoV-2 infection listed by TCRdb under 2021. Receptor amplification or capture employed 5' RACE. The instrument given in TCRdb is NextSeq 500. TCRdb reprocessing: public reads trimmed at Q25 with fastp, clones called with MiXCR, in-frame beta chains kept. Every CDR3 protein is listed once, alongside the most common genes and DNA of its rows. This sample lists more than 75,000 distinct CDR3 sequences; roughly an eighth were detected once. Together, the top ten hold around 6% of the sample. The sequenced sample consisted of whole blood. These receptors all stem from an adult who was a healthcare worker with PCR-confirmed SARS-CoV-2 infection or an uninfected control (not recorded which).

This chain uses TRBV4-1 with TRBJ2-7; 8 bases map to TRBD1. V gave up 2 bases and J gave up 1 base; unmatched junction bases: 4. Germline CDR1 is MGHRA and CDR2 is YSYEKL. The CDR3 sequence is 15 residues long. The CDR3 loop is CASSQTTGGSYEQYF. The DNA of the CDR3 is TGCGCCAGCAGCCAAACCACAGGGGGGTCCTACGAGCAGTACTTC.

This clonotype was seen a handful of times. The chain uses TRBV25-1 and TRBJ1-6; D is ambiguous. Trimming removed 3 bases at V and 7 bases at J, with 4 bases between. The CDR3 is 12 residues long. The germline CDR1 and CDR2 sequences are MGHDK and SYGVNS. CDR3 in amino acids: CASSDPNSPLHF. The CDR3 bases are TGTGCCAGCAGTGACCCGAATTCACCCCTCCACTTT.

There are a few counts of this clonotype. The chain joins TRBV7-8 to TRBJ2-1; D is uncertain. V was shortened by 0 bases and J by 3 bases, with 15 bases between the two germline ends. The CDR3 has 17 residues. Looked up from germline, CDR1 is SGHVS and CDR2 is FQNEAQ. CDR3 protein: CASSLARITTDYNEQFF. CDR3 DNA sequence: TGTGCCAGCAGCTTAGCCCGAATAACCACCGACTACAATGAGCAGTTCTTC.

This clonotype turned up a few times. This chain joins TRBV5-1 and TRBJ2-2; 7 bases align to TRBD2. CDR3 length: 14 residues. V was pared by 5 bases and J by 1 base, with 2 bases of the junction left unmatched. CDR1 and CDR2 (germline): SGHRS, YFSETQ. DNA of the CDR3: TGCGCCAGCAGTCGCGGGGGGAACACCGGGGAGCTGTTTTTT. Translation: CASSRGGNTGELFF.

The chain carries TRBV5-5 and TRBJ1-5; weak D call: TRBD1 (6 bases). The V end was cut by 4 bases, the J end by 4 bases, with 12 bases between. The CDR3 has 14 amino acids. The germline CDR1 and CDR2 sequences are SGHKS and YYEKEE (reference sequence). The CDR3: CASSGGTPNQPQHF. The CDR3 DNA is TGTGCCAGCAGCGGAGGGACACCGAATCAGCCCCAGCATTTT.

This clonotype was seen at least ten times. The chain carries TRBV5-6 and TRBJ1-5; 8 nucleotides agree with TRBD1. CDR3 length equals 15 residues. V shed 4 bases and J 4 bases; nucleotides not matched to a gene: 7. Germline CDR1 is SGHDT and CDR2 is YYEEEE. DNA of the CDR3: TGTGCCAGCAGCCGGGGGACAGGCCCAAATCAGCCCCAGCATTTT. This codes for CASSRGTGPNQPQHF.

This clonotype was counted at least ten times. The chain links TRBV7-2 to TRBJ2-5; TRBD2 aligns across 15 bases. Trimming removed 5 bases from V and 1 base from J; junction bases left unmatched: 2. The CDR3 consists of 16 residues. Germline CDR1 and CDR2: SGHTA and FQGNSA. The CDR3 nucleotides read TGTGCCAGCAGCCCGGGACTAGCGGGGGGCCAAGAGACCCAGTACTTC. Translated: CASSPGLAGGQETQYF.

This clonotype was observed a few times. The V and J genes are TRBV18 and TRBJ2-1, with 8 positions matching TRBD1. The CDR3 sequence is 15 residues long. With V trimmed by 3 bases and J by 10 bases, 11 bases remained unmatched. Germline loops: CDR1 KGHSH, CDR2 LQKENI. DNA of the CDR3: TGTGCCAGCTCACCGGACAGGGTAGGTTTCAAGGAGCAGTTCTTC. The encoded protein is CASSPDRVGFKEQFF.

This clonotype was found many times. CDR3 region: CASGRGGFSYNEQFF. The CDR3 coding sequence is TGTGCCAGTGGGCGTGGGGGGTTCTCCTACAATGAGCAGTTCTTC. The J gene is TRBJ2-1, the V gene TRBV19, with TRBD2 as a possible D gene (6 bases). Germline V gene data show CDR1 as LNHDA and CDR2 as SQIVND (reference sequence). The CDR3 has 15 residues. Trimming took off 8 bases at V and 0 bases at J, with 14 bases between the two ends.

The chain is built from TRBV20-1 and TRBJ2-7; a possible D gene is TRBD1 (6 bases). CDR1 and CDR2 (germline): DFQATT, SNEGSKA (reference sequence). The CDR3 is 14 amino acids. V was clipped by 6 bases and J by 2 bases, with 17 bases between them. The CDR3 is CSAAHQGQAYEQYF. The CDR3 DNA reads as TGCAGTGCCGCCCATCAGGGGCAGGCCTACGAGCAGTACTTC.

This clonotype has ten or more counts. The chain couples TRBV19 to TRBJ1-5, with a weak D call TRBD1 (5 bases). The germline gives CDR1 LNHDA, CDR2 SQIVND (reference sequence). CDR3 length equals 17 residues. V dropped 3 bases and J dropped 3 bases, with 18 bases sitting between them. This chain's CDR3 is CASSMEGWPTHNQPQHF. The CDR3 DNA sequence: TGTGCCAGTAGTATGGAGGGGTGGCCGACCCACAATCAGCCCCAGCATTTT.

This clonotype was observed a few times. The chain combines TRBV19 with TRBJ1-1, with TRBD1 as a possible D gene (5 bases). The CDR3 is made up of 14 amino acids. With 4 bases removed from V and 4 bases from J, the gap between germline ends came to 13 bases. From germline, CDR1 is LNHDA and CDR2 SQIVND (reference sequence). CDR3 loop: CASSSRDWFTEAFF. Here the CDR3 DNA reads TGTGCCAGTAGTAGCAGGGATTGGTTCACTGAAGCTTTCTTT. Variable domain in full (rest from reference TRBV19 and TRBJ1-1): DGGITQSPKYLFRKEGQNVTLSCEQNLNHDAMYWYRQDPGQGLRLIYYSQIVNDFQKGDIAEGYSVSREKKESFPLTVTSAQKNPTAFYLCASSSRDWFTEAFFGQGTRLTVV.

This clonotype was seen at least ten times. The V and J genes are TRBV5-1 and TRBJ2-2, with 13 bases aligning to TRBD2. Per the germline V gene, CDR1 is SGHRS and CDR2 is YFSETQ. The CDR3 runs to 16 residues. J lost 6 bases, V lost 2 bases, and 4 bases had no gene match. CDR3 in amino acids: CASSLRTSGGAGELFF. The CDR3 region has the DNA TGCGCCAGCAGCTTACGGACTAGCGGGGGTGCCGGGGAGCTGTTTTTT.

This clonotype showed up just a few times. The J gene is TRBJ2-1, the V gene TRBV29-1; D is ambiguous. The ends were cut back, 5 bases at V and 5 bases at J, with 19 bases in the middle. Germline assignment: CDR1 SQVTM and CDR2 ANQGSEA. The CDR3 runs to 15 residues. CDR3 bases: TGCAGCGTTTGCTTACTACGTAGGAGTAACAATGAGCAGTTCTTC. Translated: CSVCLLRRSNNEQFF.

This clonotype was observed at least ten times. The J gene is TRBJ1-1, the V gene TRBV29-1, with TRBD1 matching 8 bases. CDR1 and CDR2 from the germline V gene are SQVTM and ANQGSEA. The CDR3 covers 14 residues. The V and J ends lost 7 bases and 5 bases, in that order; junction bases with no gene match: 12. The CDR3 sequence is CSAYDRGVRTEAFF. CDR3 coding DNA: TGCAGCGCCTACGACAGGGGAGTGCGAACTGAAGCTTTCTTT.

This clonotype was found many times. The chain combines TRBV19 with TRBJ2-1; D unclear. V lost 8 bases and J 8 bases, leaving 25 bases between the germline ends. Per germline, CDR1 LNHDA and CDR2 SQIVND (reference sequence). The CDR3 has 16 amino acids. In nucleotides, the CDR3 is TGTGCCAGTTCTCCCTTATGGAGTTTCCAAGGCCATGAGCAGTTCTTC. Protein product: CASSPLWSFQGHEQFF.

This clonotype was found a few times. The gene calls are TRBV10-3 and TRBJ1-2; a weak D match, TRBD1 (5 bases). CDR3 length equals 12 residues. V lost 9 bases to trimming and J lost 6 bases, with 14 bases between them. CDR1 ENHRY and CDR2 SYGVKD come from the germline V gene. In DNA form, the CDR3 reads TGTGCCATTGGCCCCCAGGGTAATGGCTACACCTTC. As protein: CAIGPQGNGYTF.

This clonotype has at least ten counts. The chain carries TRBV6-5 and TRBJ2-1; no definite D call. Trimming shortened V by 4 bases and J by 4 bases, and 23 bases separated the two germline ends. CDR3 length: 18 amino acids. In germline, CDR1 is MNHEY, CDR2 SVGAGI. The CDR3 protein is CASSSPTWGQTLYNEQFF. CDR3 nucleotide sequence: TGTGCCAGCAGTTCCCCGACGTGGGGTCAGACGCTGTACAATGAGCAGTTCTTC.

V gene TRBV7-9 combines with J gene TRBJ1-1; D call uncertain. CDR1 and CDR2 from the germline V gene are SEHNR and FQNEAQ (reference sequence). V lost 0 bases and J lost 1, with 6 bases in between. The CDR3 spans 14 residues. Here the CDR3 DNA reads TGTGCCAGCAGCTTAGCGCTGAGGAACACTGAAGCTTTCTTT. This codes for CASSLALRNTEAFF.

This clonotype was picked up many times. The rearrangement links TRBV7-2 to TRBJ2-7; D gene uncertain. From germline, CDR1 is SGHTA and CDR2 FQGNSA. The CDR3 runs 14 residues. V was clipped by 0 bases and J by 1 base, with 7 bases between them. The CDR3 bases are TGTGCCAGCAGCTTAGCGCGATTTTCCTACGAGCAGTACTTC. Translating it yields CASSLARFSYEQYF.

This rearrangement joins TRBV29-1 to TRBJ2-2; D is unclear. The CDR3 has 11 amino acids. The germline V gene encodes CDR1 SQVTM and CDR2 ANQGSEA. The germline V and J ends were trimmed by 4 bases and 5 bases, with 5 bases remaining between them. DNA for the CDR3: TGCAGCGTTGCTCGGACCGGGGAGCTGTTTTTT. It specifies CSVARTGELFF.

The chain couples TRBV7-2 to TRBJ1-3; the D gene is possibly TRBD1 (5 bases). Looked up from germline, CDR1 is SGHTA and CDR2 is FQGNSA. V was trimmed by 1 base and J by 3 bases, leaving 10 bases between them. The length of the CDR3 is 15 residues. The CDR3 region has the DNA TGTGCCAGCAGCTTAGAGACGGGGGTTGGAAACACCATATATTTT. Its translation is CASSLETGVGNTIYF.

This clonotype has a count of ten or more. V is TRBV7-9 and J is TRBJ1-1, with 8 bases lining up with TRBD1. Germline loops: CDR1 SEHNR, CDR2 FQNEAQ (reference sequence). The CDR3 totals 14 residues. J lost 1 base, V lost 3 bases, and 1 base had no gene match. The CDR3 protein is CASSLTGANTEAFF. The CDR3 nucleotides are TGTGCCAGCAGCTTGACAGGGGCGAACACTGAAGCTTTCTTT. Full variable domain (remainder filled in from reference TRBV7-9 and TRBJ1-1): DTGVSQNPRHKITKRGQNVTFRCDPISEHNRLYWYRQTLGQGPEFLTYFQNEAQLEKSRLLSDRFSAERPKGSFSTLEIQRTEQGDSAMYLCASSLTGANTEAFFGQGTRLTVV.